This T cell receptor beta chain was sequenced for a study of identical twins. Whole-study results and caveats: Weaker excess twin sharing was seen among beta out-of-frame sequences.

This clonotype was picked up many times. Its target is not known. In germline, CDR1 is SQVTM, CDR2 ANQGSEA. CDR3 length: 14 amino acids. Trimming left V 2 bases short and J 3 bases short, with 10 bases between. TCRdb redid the calling of the 5' RACE reads with MiXCR, one entry per CDR3 protein. Of some 560,000 distinct CDR3 sequences listed, approximately 9.6% are singletons. The same sample was also used in a study of yellow fever vaccine responses in identical twins. That publication notes: Twins reportedly appeared to share part of their vaccine T cell response while keeping part individual.

Input material: PBMCs. V is TRBV29-1 and J is TRBJ2-2, with unresolved D. The clonotype was recovered from a woman between 18 and 29 years old in good health. The CDR3 bases are TGCAGCGTTGAATACAGCCCCTACACCGGGGAGCTGTTTTTT. Amino acid sequence: CSVEYSPYTGELFF.